This T cell receptor beta chain is from a study of T cell responses to AZD1222 COVID-19 vaccine. The germline V gene has CDR1 MNHEY and CDR2 SVGAGI. The CDR3 is 14 amino acids. V dropped 5 bases and J dropped 3 bases, with 13 bases sitting between them. The data were produced by immunoSEQ multiplex PCR, yet TCRdb's version contains in-frame clones alone and is incomplete. This table holds approximately 160,000 clones, 80% to 95% found once. Broader study findings: Only 5 or 6 people who got AZD1222 tested seropositive at baseline. Clonal diversity was possibly underestimated, and the donors were mostly white British, with more females. Across the whole spike, CD4 TCRs peaked at regions 160-218 and 743-854.

Note on this clone: Its antigen is still unknown.

The sequence derives from an adult in good health. This sample comprised peripheral blood, obtained on day 0 of AZD1222 vaccination. The chain joins TRBV6-5 to TRBJ1-1; no clear D gene. This CDR3 is CASSRLHSDTEAFF. The DNA of the CDR3 is TGTGCCAGCAGTCGTCTCCATTCGGACACTGAAGCTTTCTTT.